This T cell receptor beta chain was obtained from a study of regulatory T cells in long-lasting Graves disease. Study-wide background: Graves' patients (newly diagnosed) had been on antithyroid drugs under 3 months.

The table lists this clonotype with many counts. This CDR3 contains 15 residues. The V end was cut by 1 base, the J end by 2 bases, with 8 bases between. Time point reported: newly diagnosed GD, antithyroid drugs for less than 3 months. PBMC RNA served as the TCR library source. Through Arm-PCR of CDR3 regions and iRepertoire HTBI primers, TCR beta libraries were built. TCRdb re-analysed the multiplex PCR reads in MiXCR, keeping a single row per CDR3 protein. The sample lists over 200,000 distinct CDR3 sequences, 15% to 20% occurring once. The chain recombines TRBV12-3 or TRBV12-4 with TRBJ2-2; TRBD2 might be the D (5 bases). The receptor was derived from a female donor with Graves disease. The input for sequencing was peripheral blood mononuclear cells (PBMCs), taken at new diagnosis, from a patient treated with antithyroid drugs. CDR3 sequence: CASSLGSGNTGELFF. The CDR3 coding sequence is TGTGCCAGCAGTTTAGGGAGCGGTAACACCGGGGAGCTGTTTTTT.